This TCR beta chain was captured by sequencing in a study of tumor-infiltrating lymphocytes in primary liver carcinoma. On the study more broadly: The patients comprised men and women between the ages of 30 and 69 years.

Study-wide results and limits: Lower overlap was observed for tumor-adjacent and tumor-blood pairs relative to tumor region pairs.

This clonotype occurred once. The antigen remains unidentified. One junction end disagrees with the germline gene, perhaps due to a read error. Co-extraction of RNA and DNA was performed on about 20-32 mg of unsorted bulk tissue. Among the patients, all had chronic HBV infection and none had been treated. Germline CDR1 reads PRHDT; CDR2 reads FYEKMQ (reference sequence). There are 15 residues in the CDR3. Starting material of 400 to 600 ng total RNA yielded TCR beta cDNA via a constant-region primer. Nested multiplex PCR, run for three rounds with slightly modified ARM-PCR, yielded TCR beta libraries. The opening two PCR rounds, 10 cycles each, paired TRBV1-TRBV30 forward primers with a C-beta reverse primer. TCRdb reprocessed the multiplex PCR reads via MiXCR and lists one record per CDR3 protein. This sample has about 20,000 distinct CDR3 sequences, with under 85% found just once.

The sequence came from a woman in her twenties or thirties with primary liver carcinoma and hepatitis B virus infection. V is TRBV13 and J is TRBJ2-2; D possibly corresponds to TRBD2 (5 bases). The sample was liver tumor tissue from sampling region 4. Subset defined: tumor region T4, right-lateral pole. This chain's CDR3 is CPSSFQATNTGELFF. For the CDR3, the DNA is TGTCCCAGCAGCTTCCAGGCAACGAACACCGGGGAACTGTTTTTT.